This TCR beta chain was found in a study of T cell responses to AZD1222 COVID-19 vaccine. J gave up 6 bases and V 7 bases, and 16 bases lay outside the gene matches. Looked up from germline, CDR1 is LNHDA and CDR2 is SQIVND (reference sequence). The CDR3 extends over 17 amino acids. The table came from immunoSEQ multiplex PCR; TCRdb's copy has only in-frame clones and leaves some out. The sample yields about 130,000 clones, 90% to 95% seen once. The TCR originated in an adult who received the AZD1222 COVID-19 vaccine. The sample here was peripheral blood, taken 28 days after the second AZD1222 dose. The gene calls are TRBV19 and TRBJ2-2; 8 bases are a match to TRBD2. The CDR3 DNA is TGTGCCAGTACCGGGAACGGGGGGGAATATTGGTCCGGGGAGCTGTTTTTT. Translated: CASTGNGGEYWSGELFF.